Below, 5 T cell receptor beta chains from the same sample are listed, as sequenced in a study of cytomegalovirus exposure and HLA in healthy donors. PCR was performed using 60 Vbeta and 13 Jbeta primers. The assay was immunoSEQ multiplex PCR, and TCRdb's table has in-frame clones only and misses some. The sample has approximately 94,000 clones; over 75% are singletons. The sample was PBMCs. All receptors derive from a man aged 25 to 45 in good health and CMV-seropositive.

The chain is built from TRBV6-1 and TRBJ2-7; TRBD2 matches at 7 bases. Losses at the gene ends were 6 bases for V and 2 bases for J; bases not matched to a gene: 7. CDR3 length: 14 residues. Germline CDR1 reads MNHNS; CDR2 reads SASEGT. The CDR3 spells CASRPGGRAYEQYV. The CDR3 bases are TGTGCCAGCAGGCCGGGGGGTAGGGCCTACGAGCAGTACGTC.

The chain combines TRBV5-1 with TRBJ2-7, with D maybe TRBD1 (6 bases). The CDR3 is 13 amino acids. V gave up 4 bases and J gave up 3 bases, with 11 bases separating them. Germline V gene lookup returns CDR1 SGHRS and CDR2 YFSETQ. The CDR3 spells CASSLGHGYEQYV. In DNA form, the CDR3 reads TGCGCCAGCAGCCTGGGACACGGCTACGAGCAGTACGTC.

The rearrangement joins TRBV7-9 to TRBJ2-7; no firm D call. V lost 0 bases and J lost 2, with 5 bases in between. Per the germline V gene, CDR1 is SEHNR and CDR2 is FQNEAQ (reference sequence). CDR3 length equals 13 residues. Here the CDR3 DNA reads TGTGCCAGCAGCTTAGCCGGAGCCTACGAGCAGTACTTC. It specifies CASSLAGAYEQYF.

The genes are TRBV7-9 and TRBJ1-3, with 7 bases that match TRBD1. CDR1 is SEHNR, CDR2 FQNEAQ, per germline (reference sequence). V lost 5 bases, J lost 4 bases, and 14 bases stayed unmatched. The CDR3 runs 17 residues. As DNA, the CDR3 is TGTGCCAGCAGCACACCCAGGGGGGCCTCCCTCGGAAACACCATATATTTT. Encoded protein: CASSTPRGASLGNTIYF.

This chain joins TRBV6-6 and TRBJ2-2, with TRBD2 matching 7 bases. Looked up from germline, CDR1 is MNHNY and CDR2 is SVGAGI (reference sequence). The length of the CDR3 is 15 residues. V was pared by 7 bases and J by 0 bases, with 5 bases of the junction left unmatched. The CDR3 DNA sequence: TGTGCCAGCACCTTAGGACTAGCGAACACCGGGGAGCTGTTTTTT. This encodes CASTLGLANTGELFF.